This TCR beta chain was observed in a study of blood T cell repertoires in COVID-19. Looking at the study overall: Samples came from the United States, Italy and Spain, spanning acute and convalescent COVID-19. T cells, B-cell-depleted T cells, or PBMCs provided the cDNA or gDNA that served as material.

Under the authors' procedure: Estimation of nucleated cell counts was performed using reference gene primer amplification. The table came from immunoSEQ multiplex PCR; TCRdb's copy has only in-frame clones and leaves some out. The D gene and trimming were derived from the DNA, and the V and J assignments and clone size from that table. The sample has 180,000 or so clones; about three quarters are singletons. Trimming removed 4 bases from V and 2 bases from J, with 8 bases in between. In germline, CDR1 is MGHDK, CDR2 SYGVNS. This CDR3 is built from 13 residues. Sequencing was done on a sample of peripheral blood. The chain combines TRBV25-1 with TRBJ1-2; the D gene is possibly TRBD1 (5 bases). This TCR was sampled from an elderly woman with active or convalescent COVID-19. The CDR3 here is CASSVTDNYGYTF. For the CDR3, the DNA is TGTGCCAGCAGTGTGACAGACAACTATGGCTACACCTTC.